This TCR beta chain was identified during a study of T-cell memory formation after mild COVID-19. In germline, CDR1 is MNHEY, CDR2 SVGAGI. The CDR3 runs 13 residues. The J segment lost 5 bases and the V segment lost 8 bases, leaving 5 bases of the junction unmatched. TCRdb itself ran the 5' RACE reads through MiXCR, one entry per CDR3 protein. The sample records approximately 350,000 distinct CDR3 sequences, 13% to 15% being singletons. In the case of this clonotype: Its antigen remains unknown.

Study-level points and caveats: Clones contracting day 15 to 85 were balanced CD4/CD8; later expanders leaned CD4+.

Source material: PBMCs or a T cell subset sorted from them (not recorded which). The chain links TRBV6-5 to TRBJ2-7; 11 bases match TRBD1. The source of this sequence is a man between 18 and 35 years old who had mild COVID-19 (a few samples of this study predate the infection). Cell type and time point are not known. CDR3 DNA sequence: TGTGCCAGCCAGGGGACAGGGGGACACGAGCAGTACTTC. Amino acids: CASQGTGGHEQYF.